This TCR beta chain was recovered during a study of cytomegalovirus exposure and HLA in healthy donors. About this clone: Antigen specificity is unknown.

CDR3 length: 10 residues. Notes on the study in general: Both high specificity and high sensitivity reportedly marked the classifier's diagnosis of cytomegalovirus status.

The PCR was carried out with 60 Vbeta primers and 13 Jbeta primers. Sequencing was performed with immunoSEQ multiplex PCR; in TCRdb, only in-frame clones are kept and a portion is missing. This repertoire shows 150,000 to 200,000 clones, around four fifths found once; its top ten account for over 2.5%. The chain has TRBV21-1 and TRBJ1-5. TRBV21-1 is shown as a pseudogene. This clonotype originated in a female donor in good health and CMV-seronegative. The sequenced sample was PBMCs. The chain's CDR3 is CASKHQPQHF. The CDR3 DNA reads TGTGCCAGCAAGCACCAGCCCCAGCATTTT.